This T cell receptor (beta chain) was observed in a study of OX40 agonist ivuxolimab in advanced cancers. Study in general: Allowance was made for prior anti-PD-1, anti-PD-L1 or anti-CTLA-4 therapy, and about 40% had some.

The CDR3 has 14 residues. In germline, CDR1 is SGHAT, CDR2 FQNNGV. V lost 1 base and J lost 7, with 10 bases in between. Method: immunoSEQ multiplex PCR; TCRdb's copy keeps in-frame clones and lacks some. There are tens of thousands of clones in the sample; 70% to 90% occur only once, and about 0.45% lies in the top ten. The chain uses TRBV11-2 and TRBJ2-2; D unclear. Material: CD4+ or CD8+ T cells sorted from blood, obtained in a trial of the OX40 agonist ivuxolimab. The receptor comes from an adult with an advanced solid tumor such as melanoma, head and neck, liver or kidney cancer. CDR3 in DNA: TGTGCCAGCAGCTTAGCCCAGGCGGTCGGGGAGCTGTTTTTT. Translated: CASSLAQAVGELFF.